This T cell receptor (beta chain) was observed in a study of cytotoxic CD8 clonotypes in ibrutinib-treated CLL. At the level of the study: IGHV unmutated around 17; relapsed/refractory about 10; treatment-naive approximately 16. Responses comprised around 24 partial and 2 complete; at median approximately 70 months, 14 remained remitted and roughly 12 progressed. Mean per-sample yields comprised roughly 280,000 productive templates and tens of thousands of productive rearrangements.

This CDR3 is built from 17 residues. J gave up 5 bases and V 4 bases, and 12 bases lay outside the gene matches. The intended depth for sequencing was 1 in 200,000 to 1 in 1 million T cells. Data came from immunoSEQ multiplex PCR; TCRdb stores just in-frame clones and leaves some out. The data show some 92,000 clones, approximately 80% seen once. This chain connects TRBV23-1 to TRBJ2-1; 9 bases match TRBD1. TRBV23-1 carries the ORF label, with uncertain function. The clonotype comes from a human donor with chronic lymphocytic leukemia. The sample here was PBMCs, taken after 24 months of ibrutinib treatment. CDR3 in DNA: TGCGCCAGCAGTCTACCCCGGACAGGGGAACCAGACAATGAGCAGTTCTTC. Its translation: CASSLPRTGEPDNEQFF.